The 19 T cell receptor beta chains below come from one sample, sequenced in a study of tumor-infiltrating lymphocytes in oesophageal squamous cell carcinoma. TCRdb re-called the PCR reads through MiXCR, storing one row per CDR3 protein. The data hold roughly 17,000 distinct CDR3 sequences, with around 46% observed a single time. The sample consisted of normal esophageal tissue next to the tumor. These receptors originate from a female donor with esophageal squamous cell carcinoma.

This clonotype was seen only a few times. V and J are TRBV15 and TRBJ2-1; no definite D call. The CDR3 runs 14 residues. The V gene lost 7 bases and the J gene lost 4 bases, with 14 bases spanning the gap. The germline V gene has CDR1 LNHNV and CDR2 YYDKDF (reference sequence). The CDR3 sequence: CATKKSQLYNEQFF. The CDR3 region has the DNA TGTGCCACCAAAAAGTCCCAGCTATACAATGAGCAGTTCTTC.

At least ten counts were recorded for this clonotype. The rearrangement links TRBV6-1 to TRBJ2-4, with TRBD2 identical over 7 bases. V gave up 5 bases and J gave up 5 bases; unmatched junction bases: 6. This CDR3 spans 14 amino acids. Germline V lookup: CDR1 MNHNS, CDR2 SASEGT. CDR3 protein: CASSYSGVENIQYF. CDR3 sequence (DNA): TGTGCCAGCAGTTACAGCGGGGTGGAAAACATTCAGTACTTC.

The chain employs TRBV7-6 and TRBJ2-5; D gene uncertain. Germline values: CDR1 SGHVS, CDR2 FNYEAQ. The CDR3 runs to 13 residues. The V end was cut by 1 base, the J end by 5 bases, with 8 bases between. DNA for the CDR3: TGTGCCAGCAGCTTAGTAAGCTGGGAGACCCAGTACTTC. Translation: CASSLVSWETQYF.

CDR3 region: CASSLGGVGETQYF. In DNA form, the CDR3 reads TGTGCCAGCAGCTTAGGGGGAGTAGGGGAGACCCAGTACTTC. The genes are TRBV7-6 and TRBJ2-5; perhaps TRBD2 as D (5 bases). CDR1 is SGHVS and CDR2 is FNYEAQ in the germline V gene. Trimming pared 1 base from V and 5 bases from J, leaving 11 bases between. The CDR3 totals 14 residues.

The chain uses TRBV9 and TRBJ2-5, with TRBD2 matching 10 bases. CDR1 and CDR2 (germline): SGDLS, YYNGEE. V gave up 3 bases and J gave up 3 bases; unmatched junction bases: 5. There are 15 residues in the CDR3. The CDR3 loop is CASSAGTSVEETQYF. The CDR3 region has the DNA TGTGCCAGCAGCGCTGGGACTAGCGTAGAAGAGACCCAGTACTTC.

In its sample, this clonotype is medium-sized. A read error may account for a junction end that differs from germline. CDR3 DNA sequence: TGTGCCAGCAGCTTATTTGGGGGCGGGAGCAAAGATACGCAGTATTTT. Translating gives CASSLFGGGSKDTQYF. The J gene is TRBJ2-3, the V gene TRBV7-2; weak D call: TRBD2 (7 bases). The germline gives CDR1 SGHTA, CDR2 FQGNSA. CDR3 length: 16 residues.

This clonotype is deemed hyperexpanded. This sequence joins TRBV5-5 and TRBJ1-2; 11 bases are a match to TRBD1. J lost 7 bases, V lost 7 bases, and 15 bases had no gene match. The V gene's germline CDR1 is SGHKS and CDR2 YYEKEE (reference sequence). The CDR3 consists of 16 residues. DNA of the CDR3: TGTGCCAGCGTCTCCCCGAGGGACAGGGGGGCTGGTGGCTACACCTTC. Translating it yields CASVSPRDRGAGGYTF.

The J gene is TRBJ1-4, the V gene TRBV7-2, with 9 positions matching TRBD1. The germline V gene encodes CDR1 SGHTA and CDR2 FQGNSA. Trimming removed 2 bases from V and 16 bases from J; junction bases left unmatched: 17. This CDR3 is 16 amino acids long. Here the CDR3 reads CASSLTGTGSPYEQFF. CDR3 nucleotide sequence: TGTGCCAGCAGCTTAACCGGGACAGGGTCCCCCTACGAGCAGTTTTTT. The entire variable domain, with the rest obtained from reference TRBV7-2 and TRBJ1-4, is as follows: GAGVSQSPSNKVTEKGKDVELRCDPISGHTALYWYRQSLGQGLEFLIYFQGNSAPDKSGLPSDRFSAERTGGSVSTLTIQRTQQEDSAVYLCASSLTGTGSPYEQFFGSGTQLSVL.

The J gene is TRBJ2-7, the V gene TRBV28; 9 bases line up with TRBD1. V was clipped by 1 base and J by 7 bases; unmatched bases: 5. The germline V gene has CDR1 MDHEN and CDR2 SYDVKM. This CDR3 spans 14 amino acids. The CDR3, as DNA: TGTGCCAGCAGTTTATTACAGGGGGCGCGGGAGCAGTACTTC. Its protein product is CASSLLQGAREQYF.

This clonotype has ten or more counts. The chain employs TRBV28 and TRBJ1-5; the D gene is possibly TRBD1 (5 bases). Germline CDR1 and CDR2: MDHEN and SYDVKM. V lost 2 bases and J lost 3, with 11 bases in between. The length of the CDR3 is 15 residues. The CDR3 DNA follows: TGTGCCAGCAGTTTACGCCAGGGATCCAATCAGCCCCAGCATTTT. This gives the protein CASSLRQGSNQPQHF.

In its sample, this clonotype was seen a few times. The J gene is TRBJ2-5, the V gene TRBV7-6, with D possibly TRBD2 on 5 matching bases. The last part of the DNA fits TRBJ2-1 better; the J call may be wrong. CDR3 length: 16 residues. Germline V lookup: CDR1 SGHVS, CDR2 FNYEAQ. The CDR3 sequence is CASSLERATMYNEQFF. CDR3 sequence (DNA): TGTGCCAGCAGCTTAGAGAGGGCTACGATGTACAATGAGCAGTTCTTC.

V gene TRBV11-2 combines with J gene TRBJ2-1; D perhaps matches TRBD1 (6 bases). Trimming left V 0 bases short and J 6 bases short, with 24 bases between. The CDR3 consists of 19 residues. CDR1 is SGHAT, CDR2 FQNNGV, per germline. This chain's CDR3 is CASSLEFGSGAGVRNEQFF. For the CDR3, the DNA is TGTGCCAGCAGCTTAGAATTCGGGTCCGGGGCAGGGGTTCGCAATGAGCAGTTCTTC.

The chain uses TRBV7-2 and TRBJ2-7; maybe TRBD2 (6 bases). The J call may be incorrect, as the DNA end agrees better with TRBJ2-5. Germline V gene data show CDR1 as SGHTA and CDR2 as FQGNSA. This CDR3 comprises 13 residues. CDR3 coding DNA: TGTGCCAGCAGCTTATTGCGGGGCTGGACCCAGTACTTC. Translating gives CASSLLRGWTQYF.

This clonotype showed up just once. CDR3 region: CASSPNYTGRTLPDTQYF. CDR3 DNA sequence: TGTGCCAGCAGCCCCAACTACACCGGGAGGACCCTCCCAGATACGCAGTATTTT. The chain uses TRBV7-2 and TRBJ2-3, with 7 positions matching TRBD2. This CDR3 has 18 residues. CDR1 and CDR2 from the germline V gene are SGHTA and FQGNSA. With V trimmed by 5 bases and J by 4 bases, 18 bases remained unmatched.

A note on this clonotype: The CDR3 does not close with the conserved phenylalanine or tryptophan, likely indicating a read error. This chain links TRBV7-3 with TRBJ2-1; TRBD1 matches 9 bases. The DNA end favors TRBJ2-5, so the J call may be wrong. The CDR3 loop spans 16 amino acids. Germline V gene sequence: CDR1 SGHTA, CDR2 FQGTGA. CDR3 in amino acids: CASSPSGQGIGETQYL. For the CDR3, the DNA is TGTGCCAGCAGCCCCTCGGGACAGGGAATAGGAGAGACCCAGTACTTG.

Relative to its sample, this clonotype is medium-sized. The J gene is TRBJ1-1, the V gene TRBV12-3 or TRBV12-4, with TRBD1 identical over 8 bases. V dropped 2 bases and J dropped 1; count of bases not matched to a gene: 3. The CDR3 is 15 amino acids. The CDR3: CASSLRTGRNTEAFF. The CDR3 region has the DNA TGTGCCAGCAGTTTACGGACAGGGAGGAACACTGAAGCTTTCTTT.

This clonotype was counted between two and nine times. The V call is TRBV7-3, the J call TRBJ2-7, with 12 nucleotides matching TRBD2. The DNA end is more similar to TRBJ2-5, so the J call may be wrong. The CDR3 runs 15 residues. Germline values: CDR1 SGHTA, CDR2 FQGTGA. CDR3 in DNA: TGTGCCAGCAGCCCTAGCGGGAGGGCCGGGGAGACCCAGTACTTC. Residues: CASSPSGRAGETQYF.

The rearrangement uses TRBV7-2 and TRBJ2-2; the match to TRBD1 covers 8 bases. This CDR3 has 14 residues. The V segment lost 5 bases and the J segment 6 bases; nucleotides outside the gene matches: 5. Germline V gives CDR1 SGHTA, CDR2 FQGNSA. The CDR3 DNA sequence: TGTGCCAGCAGCCGCGGACAGGGCGCCGGGGAGCTGTTTTTT. Protein: CASSRGQGAGELFF.

This clonotype qualifies as medium-sized. The chain couples TRBV7-6 to TRBJ2-4; no clear D gene. Trimming left V 2 bases short and J 2 bases short, with 10 bases between. CDR1 is SGHVS and CDR2 is FNYEAQ in the germline V gene. The CDR3 sequence is 15 residues long. CDR3 nucleotides: TGTGCCAGCAGCTTATGCCAGACCCCCAAAAACATTCAGTACTTC. It yields the protein CASSLCQTPKNIQYF.